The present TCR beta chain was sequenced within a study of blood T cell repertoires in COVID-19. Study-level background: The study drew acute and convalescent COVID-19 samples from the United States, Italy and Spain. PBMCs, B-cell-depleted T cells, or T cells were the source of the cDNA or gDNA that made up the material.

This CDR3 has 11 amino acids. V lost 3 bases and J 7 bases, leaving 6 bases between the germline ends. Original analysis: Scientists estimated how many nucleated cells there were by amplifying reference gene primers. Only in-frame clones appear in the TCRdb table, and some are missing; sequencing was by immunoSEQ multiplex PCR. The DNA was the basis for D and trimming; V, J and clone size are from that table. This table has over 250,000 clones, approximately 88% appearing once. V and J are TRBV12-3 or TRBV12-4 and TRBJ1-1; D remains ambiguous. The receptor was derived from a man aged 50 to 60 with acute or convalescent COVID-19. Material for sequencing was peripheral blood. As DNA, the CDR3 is TGTGCCAGCAGTTTTCAGTTTGAAGCTTTCTTT. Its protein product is CASSFQFEAFF.